This TCR beta chain was observed in a study of blood T cell repertoires in COVID-19. Generated by immunoSEQ multiplex PCR, the TCRdb table keeps only in-frame clones and is missing some. The sample contains some 220,000 clones, roughly 85% of which appear only once. After removal of 0 bases from V and 4 bases from J, the junction contained 2 bases not matched to a gene. The CDR3 totals 14 residues. The germline gives CDR1 SGDLS, CDR2 YYNGEE. The rearrangement links TRBV9 to TRBJ2-3; 7 bases line up with TRBD1. The sequence was collected from a man aged 50 to 60 with COVID-19, enrolled during active disease. The material sequenced was peripheral blood. DNA of the CDR3: TGTGCCAGCAGCGTAGACCAGGGGGCAGATACGCAGTATTTT. Translating it yields CASSVDQGADTQYF.